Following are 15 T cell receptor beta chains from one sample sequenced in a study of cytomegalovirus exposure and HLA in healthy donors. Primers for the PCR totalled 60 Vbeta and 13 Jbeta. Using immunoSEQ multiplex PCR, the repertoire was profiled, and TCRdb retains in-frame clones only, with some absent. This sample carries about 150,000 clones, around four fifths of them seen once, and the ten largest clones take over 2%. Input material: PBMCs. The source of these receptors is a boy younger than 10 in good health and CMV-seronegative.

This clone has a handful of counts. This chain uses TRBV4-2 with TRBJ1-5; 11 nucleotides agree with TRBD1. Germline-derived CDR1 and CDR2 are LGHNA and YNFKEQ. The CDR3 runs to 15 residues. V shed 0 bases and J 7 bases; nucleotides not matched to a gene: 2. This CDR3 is CASSQEGQGGQPQHF. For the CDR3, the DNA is TGTGCCAGCAGCCAAGAGGGACAGGGGGGGCAGCCCCAGCATTTT.

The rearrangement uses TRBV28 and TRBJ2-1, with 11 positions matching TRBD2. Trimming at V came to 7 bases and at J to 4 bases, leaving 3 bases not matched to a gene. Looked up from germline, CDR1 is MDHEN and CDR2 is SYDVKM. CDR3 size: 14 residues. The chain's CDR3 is CASTGTSGYNEQFF. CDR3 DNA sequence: TGTGCCAGCACCGGGACTAGCGGATACAATGAGCAGTTCTTC. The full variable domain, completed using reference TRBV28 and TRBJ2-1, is DVKVTQSSRYLVKRTGEKVFLECVQDMDHENMFWYRQDPGLGLRLIYFSYDVKMKEKGDIPEGYSVSREKKERFSLILESASTNQTSMYLCASTGTSGYNEQFFGPGTRLTVL.

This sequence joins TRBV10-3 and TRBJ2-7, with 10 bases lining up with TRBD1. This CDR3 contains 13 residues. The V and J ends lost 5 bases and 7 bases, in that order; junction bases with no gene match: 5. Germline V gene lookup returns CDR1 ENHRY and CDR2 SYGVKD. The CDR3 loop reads CAISNGQGGEQYF. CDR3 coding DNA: TGTGCCATCAGTAACGGACAGGGGGGGGAGCAGTACTTC.

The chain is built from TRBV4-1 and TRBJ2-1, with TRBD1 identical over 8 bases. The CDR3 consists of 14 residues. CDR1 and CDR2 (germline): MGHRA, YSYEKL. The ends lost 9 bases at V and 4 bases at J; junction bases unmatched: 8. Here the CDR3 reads CASEDRGNYNEQFF. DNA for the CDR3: TGCGCCAGTGAAGACAGGGGAAATTACAATGAGCAGTTCTTC.

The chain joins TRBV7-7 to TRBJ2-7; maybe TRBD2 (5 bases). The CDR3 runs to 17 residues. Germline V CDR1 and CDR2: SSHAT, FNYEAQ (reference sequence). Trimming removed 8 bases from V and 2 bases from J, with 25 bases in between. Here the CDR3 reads CASGRAHPTGKTYEQYF. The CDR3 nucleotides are TGTGCCAGCGGTAGGGCTCACCCGACCGGGAAGACCTACGAGCAGTACTTC.

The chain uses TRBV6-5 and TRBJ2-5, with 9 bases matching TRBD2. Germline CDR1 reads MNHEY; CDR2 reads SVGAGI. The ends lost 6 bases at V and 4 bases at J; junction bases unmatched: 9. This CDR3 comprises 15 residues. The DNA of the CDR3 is TGTGCCAGCAGATCTAGCGGGGAGAAATCAGAGACCCAGTACTTC. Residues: CASRSSGEKSETQYF.

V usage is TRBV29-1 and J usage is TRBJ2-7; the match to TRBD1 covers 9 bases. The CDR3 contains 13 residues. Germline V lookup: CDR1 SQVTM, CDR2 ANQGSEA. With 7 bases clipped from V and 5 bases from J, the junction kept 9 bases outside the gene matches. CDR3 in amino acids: CSAQGQGTHEQYF. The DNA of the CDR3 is TGCAGCGCCCAGGGACAGGGTACCCACGAGCAGTACTTC.

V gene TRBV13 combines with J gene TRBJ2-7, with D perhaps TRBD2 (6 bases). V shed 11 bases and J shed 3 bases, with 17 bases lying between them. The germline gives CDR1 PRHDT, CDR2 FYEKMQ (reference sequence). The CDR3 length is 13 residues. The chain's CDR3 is CARRGQRIYEQYF. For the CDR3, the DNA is TGTGCCCGGCGGGGCCAACGGATCTACGAGCAGTACTTC. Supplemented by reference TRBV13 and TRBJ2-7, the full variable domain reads AAGVIQSPRHLIKEKRETATLKCYPIPRHDTVYWYQQGPGQDPQFLISFYEKMQSDKGSIPDRFSAQQFSDYHSELNMSSLELGDSALYFCARRGQRIYEQYFGPGTRLTVT.

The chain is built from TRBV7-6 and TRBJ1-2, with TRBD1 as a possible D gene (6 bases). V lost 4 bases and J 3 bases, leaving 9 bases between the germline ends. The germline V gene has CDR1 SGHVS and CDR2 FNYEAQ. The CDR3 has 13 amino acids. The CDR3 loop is CASSSTGYYGYTF. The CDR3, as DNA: TGTGCCAGCAGCTCGACAGGATACTATGGCTACACCTTC.

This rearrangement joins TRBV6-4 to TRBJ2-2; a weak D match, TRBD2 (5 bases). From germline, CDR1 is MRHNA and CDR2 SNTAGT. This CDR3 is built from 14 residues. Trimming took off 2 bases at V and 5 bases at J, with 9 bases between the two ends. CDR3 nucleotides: TGTGCCAGCAGTGACGCAGCGGCTACCGGGGAGCTGTTTTTT. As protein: CASSDAAATGELFF.

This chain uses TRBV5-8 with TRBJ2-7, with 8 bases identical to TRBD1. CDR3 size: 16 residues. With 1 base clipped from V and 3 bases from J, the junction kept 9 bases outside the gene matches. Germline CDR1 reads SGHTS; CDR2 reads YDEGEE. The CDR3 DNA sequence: TGTGCCAGCAGCTTGCCCTTGGACAGGGACCACTACGAGCAGTACTTC. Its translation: CASSLPLDRDHYEQYF.

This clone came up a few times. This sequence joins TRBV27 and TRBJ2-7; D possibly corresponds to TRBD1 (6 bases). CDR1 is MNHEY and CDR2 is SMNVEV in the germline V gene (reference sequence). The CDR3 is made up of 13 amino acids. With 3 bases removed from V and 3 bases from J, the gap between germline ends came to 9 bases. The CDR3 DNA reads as TGTGCCAGCAGTTTGAACAGGGTCTACGAGCAGTACTTC. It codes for CASSLNRVYEQYF.

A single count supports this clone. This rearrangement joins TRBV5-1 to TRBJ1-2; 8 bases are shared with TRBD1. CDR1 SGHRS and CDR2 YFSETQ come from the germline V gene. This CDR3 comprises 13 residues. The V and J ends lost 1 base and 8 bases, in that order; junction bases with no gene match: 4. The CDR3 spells CASSLPGQGGYTF. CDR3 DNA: TGCGCCAGCAGCTTGCCCGGACAGGGCGGCTACACCTTC. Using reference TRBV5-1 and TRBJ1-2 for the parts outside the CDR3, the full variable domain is KAGVTQTPRYLIKTRGQQVTLSCSPISGHRSVSWYQQTPGQGLQFLFEYFSETQRNKGNFPGRFSGRQFSNSRSEMNVSTLELGDSALYLCASSLPGQGGYTFGSGTRLTVV.

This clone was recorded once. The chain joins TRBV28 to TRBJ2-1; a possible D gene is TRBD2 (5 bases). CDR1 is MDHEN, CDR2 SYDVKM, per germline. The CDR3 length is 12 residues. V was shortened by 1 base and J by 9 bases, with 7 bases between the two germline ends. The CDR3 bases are TGTGCCAGCAGTTTATTAGCGTTTGAGCAGTTCTTC. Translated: CASSLLAFEQFF.

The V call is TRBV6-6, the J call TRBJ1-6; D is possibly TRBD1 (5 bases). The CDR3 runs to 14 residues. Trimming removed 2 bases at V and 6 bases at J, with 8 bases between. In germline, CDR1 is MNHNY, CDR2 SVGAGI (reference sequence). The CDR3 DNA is TGTGCCAGCAGTTACCCGGACACTAATTCACCCCTCCACTTT. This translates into CASSYPDTNSPLHF.